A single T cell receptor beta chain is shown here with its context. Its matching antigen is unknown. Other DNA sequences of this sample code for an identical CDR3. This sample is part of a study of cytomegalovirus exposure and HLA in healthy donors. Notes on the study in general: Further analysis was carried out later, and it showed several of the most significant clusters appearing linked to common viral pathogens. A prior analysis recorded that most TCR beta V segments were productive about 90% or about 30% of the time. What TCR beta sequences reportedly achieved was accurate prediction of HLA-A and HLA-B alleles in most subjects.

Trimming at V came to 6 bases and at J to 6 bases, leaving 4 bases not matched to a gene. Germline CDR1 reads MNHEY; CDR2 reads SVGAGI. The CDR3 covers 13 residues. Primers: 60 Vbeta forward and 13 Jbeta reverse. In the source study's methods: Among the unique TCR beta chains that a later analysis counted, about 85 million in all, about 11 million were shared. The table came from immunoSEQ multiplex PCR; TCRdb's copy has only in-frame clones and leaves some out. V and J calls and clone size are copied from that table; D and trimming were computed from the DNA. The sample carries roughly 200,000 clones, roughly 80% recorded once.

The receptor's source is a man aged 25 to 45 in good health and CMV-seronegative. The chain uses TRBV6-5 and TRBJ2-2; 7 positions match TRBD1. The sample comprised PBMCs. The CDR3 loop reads CASRPTGAGELFF. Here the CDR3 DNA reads TGTGCCAGCAGGCCTACAGGGGCCGGGGAGCTGTTTTTT.